A selection of T cell receptor beta chains follows, all from one sample in a study of human T cells and chemical hapten exposure. Via MiXCR, TCRdb re-called the RACE reads, giving one row per CDR3 protein. Of approximately 80,000 distinct CDR3 sequences in the sample, more than 9% were seen once. The sample consisted of whole blood, taken in connection with sensitization to the hapten diphenylcyclopropenone (DPC). All receptors come from a woman between 50 and 59 years old with alopecia areata. Some clones in this sample may be carry-over from other donors' samples. CDR3s leave out the opening cysteine and the closing phenylalanine or tryptophan. Rows give clone size only sometimes, using once, few, many, or a class for an expanded clone.

cdr3_length j_call v_call clone_size cdr3_aa
12 TRBJ2-2 TRBV10-2 - ASSGRRDTGELF
20 TRBJ2-6 TRBV7-6 many ASSLTSGTSGPVLSGANVLT
14 TRBJ1-4 TRBV7-9 few ASSRSRTGWDEKLF
14 TRBJ2-1 TRBV6-1 - ASSTGLAGGQDEQF
13 TRBJ2-7 TRBV5-1 - ASSWNGERGHEQY
12 TRBJ2-1 TRBV29-1 many SAVTSGVFNEQF
12 TRBJ1-6 TRBV12-3/TRBV12-4 many ASSPQGPNSPLH
13 TRBJ2-7 TRBV9 - ASSVGPSRTYEQY
9 TRBJ2-3 TRBV6-2/TRBV6-3 many ASKGEDTQY
12 TRBJ2-7 TRBV9 - ASSVGDRGYEQY
14 TRBJ2-2 TRBV7-2 many ASSRLAGVNTGELF
12 TRBJ1-2 TRBV12-3/TRBV12-4 many ASSPQVANYGYT
12 TRBJ2-1 TRBV13 many ASSLRRTNNEQF
9 TRBJ2-7 TRBV30 - AWRRRGEQY
11 TRBJ2-1 TRBV9 - ASSVGGNNEQF
15 TRBJ1-4 TRBV11-2 - ASSLLAQGAGTEKLF
14 TRBJ2-7 TRBV7-2 - ASSTDTGTSSYEQY
13 TRBJ2-1 TRBV6-5 - ASRSGHSSYNEQF
12 TRBJ2-3 TRBV5-1 few ASSLRDRGDTQY
13 TRBJ1-5 TRBV12-3/TRBV12-4 - ASSRGPVSNQPQH
10 TRBJ2-7 TRBV7-9 few ASSNAGYEQY
10 TRBJ1-5 TRBV7-2 many ASSYQFQPQH
14 TRBJ2-7 TRBV28 few ASKGGASGTSGEQY
15 TRBJ1-1 TRBV6-5 few ASRQSLTHGLWGEAF
11 TRBJ1-1 TRBV10-3 many AISERGNTEAF
13 TRBJ2-1 TRBV3-1 few ASSPTSGAYNEQF
13 TRBJ2-7 TRBV5-1 many ASTDLAGVTEEQY
14 TRBJ2-2 TRBV4-3 few ASSPFLQRVTGELF
12 TRBJ2-7 TRBV4-3 - ASSRQLGAYEQY
12 TRBJ2-3 TRBV30 many AWSDYTSPDTQY
9 TRBJ2-5 TRBV2 many ASSPSETQY
12 TRBJ2-5 TRBV27 - ASRLQGTQETQY
12 TRBJ2-7 TRBV28 many ASEGRGGVYEQY
12 TRBJ2-2 TRBV29-1 few SGSSGRFTGELF
14 TRBJ2-2 TRBV12-3/TRBV12-4 - ASRKPGLAFSGELF
12 TRBJ2-4 TRBV6-5 many ASSPLDPKNIQY
15 TRBJ2-3 TRBV7-2 many ASRWTSGRATQDTQY
13 TRBJ1-5 TRBV4-3 few ASSQDGRGRQPQH
13 TRBJ1-2 TRBV18 - ASSPTGTGTYGYT
11 TRBJ2-1 TRBV24-1 many ATSDPPGDEQF
13 TRBJ2-7 TRBV20-1 many SASGLAGDSREQY
13 TRBJ2-7 TRBV4-1 few ASSQVPGASYEQY
12 TRBJ1-3 TRBV5-6 few ASSLQSSGNTIY
13 TRBJ2-1 TRBV4-1 - ASSLREGPYNEQF
13 TRBJ1-3 TRBV7-9 few ASSHQSGSGNTIY
13 TRBJ1-1 TRBV5-4 many ASSRGSGVGTEAF
16 TRBJ1-1 TRBV23-1 many ASSQSLNPMTENTEAF
11 TRBJ2-2 TRBV18 many ASSPDMSGELF
12 TRBJ2-7 TRBV20-1 - SAPTGLGTYEQY